This T cell receptor (beta chain) was captured by sequencing in a study of CXCR3-negative and CXCR3-positive naive CD8 T cells. The study's findings and limits: Compared with CXCR3-negative naive cells, CXCR3-positive naive cells showed more hydrophobic TRB CDR3s.

A CD45RO-CCR7+CD27+CD95- phenotype identified naive CD8+ T cells. As regards this clonotype: Its antigen remains unknown.

Germline CDR1 is MDHEN and CDR2 is SYDVKM. The CDR3 runs 12 residues. UMI-tagged TRB cDNA libraries were built via 5' RACE. TCRdb re-called the 5' RACE reads and shows each CDR3 protein once, DNA omitted. The table gives under 110,000 distinct CDR3 sequences; the top ten clones make up more than 0.3% of it. The sequence was collected from a human donor in good health. Some clones in this sample may be carry-over from other donors' samples. Sequencing was performed on naive CXCR3+ CD8+ T cells from blood. Subset described: CD45RO-CCR7+CD27+CD95- naive CD8+ T cells expressing CXCR3 (TNR3+). The chain employs TRBV28 and TRBJ2-7. The CDR3 sequence is CASSLSGYEQYF. The full variable domain, with the rest looked up from reference TRBV28 and TRBJ2-7, is DVKVTQSSRYLVKRTGEKVFLECVQDMDHENMFWYRQDPGLGLRLIYFSYDVKMKEKGDIPEGYSVSREKKERFSLILESASTNQTSMYLCASSLSGYEQYFGPGTRLTVT.